This T cell receptor beta chain was identified in a study of blood T cell repertoires in COVID-19. Overall study context: From the United States, Italy and Spain came samples of acute and convalescent COVID-19. Sources were T cells, B-cell-depleted T cells, or PBMCs; the material itself was cDNA or gDNA.

This clone was detected once. V lost 6 bases, J lost 9 bases, and 10 bases stayed unmatched. The germline V gene has CDR1 MNHEY and CDR2 SMNVEV (reference sequence). The CDR3 sequence is 15 residues long. Original processing methods: It was from reference gene primer amplification that nucleated cell counts were estimated. Clones were read by immunoSEQ multiplex PCR, and TCRdb kept only the in-frame ones, dropping some. V and J calls and clone size are given by that table; D and trimming were obtained from the DNA. The sample lists more than 95,000 clones, around 88% seen once, with 5.5% to 6% in the top ten.

The TCR originated in an elderly man with active or convalescent COVID-19. The sample consisted of peripheral blood. The chain couples TRBV27 to TRBJ2-1; 11 bases match TRBD2. The CDR3 DNA is TGTGCCAGCAGAAAAACTAGCGGGGGAGGAGGTGAGCAGTTCTTC. This translates into CASRKTSGGGGEQFF.